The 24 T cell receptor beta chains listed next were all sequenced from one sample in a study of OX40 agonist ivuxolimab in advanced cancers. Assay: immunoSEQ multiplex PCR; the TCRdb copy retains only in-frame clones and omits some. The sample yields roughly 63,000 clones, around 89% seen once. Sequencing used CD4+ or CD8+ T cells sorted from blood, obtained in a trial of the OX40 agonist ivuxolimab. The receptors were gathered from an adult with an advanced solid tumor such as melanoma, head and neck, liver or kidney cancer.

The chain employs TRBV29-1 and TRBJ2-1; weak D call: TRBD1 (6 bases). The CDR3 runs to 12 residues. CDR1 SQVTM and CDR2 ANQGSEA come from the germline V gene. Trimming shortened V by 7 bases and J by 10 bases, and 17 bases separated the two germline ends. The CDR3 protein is CSALTGAVEQFF. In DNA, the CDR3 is TGCAGCGCCCTGACAGGAGCGGTAGAGCAGTTCTTC.

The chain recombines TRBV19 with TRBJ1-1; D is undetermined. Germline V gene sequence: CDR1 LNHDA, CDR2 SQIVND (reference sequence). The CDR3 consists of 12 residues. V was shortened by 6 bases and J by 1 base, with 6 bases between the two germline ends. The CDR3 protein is CASRWGNTEAFF. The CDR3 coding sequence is TGTGCCAGTAGATGGGGGAACACTGAAGCTTTCTTT.

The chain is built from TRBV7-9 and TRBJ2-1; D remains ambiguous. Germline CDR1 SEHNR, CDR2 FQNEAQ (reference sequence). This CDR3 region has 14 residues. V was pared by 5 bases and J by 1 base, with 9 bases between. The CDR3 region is CASSPVGSYNEQFF. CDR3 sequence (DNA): TGTGCCAGCAGCCCCGTAGGTTCCTACAATGAGCAGTTCTTC.

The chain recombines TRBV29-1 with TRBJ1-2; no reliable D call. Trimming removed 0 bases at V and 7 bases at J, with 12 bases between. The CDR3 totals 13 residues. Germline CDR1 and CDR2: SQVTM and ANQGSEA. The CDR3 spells CSVEDLGNAGYTF. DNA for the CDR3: TGCAGCGTTGAAGATCTTGGAAACGCTGGCTACACCTTC.

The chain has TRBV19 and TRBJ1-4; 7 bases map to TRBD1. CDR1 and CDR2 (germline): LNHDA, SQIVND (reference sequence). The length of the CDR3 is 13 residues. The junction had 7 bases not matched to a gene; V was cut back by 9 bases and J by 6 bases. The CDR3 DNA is TGTGCCAGCCGACAGGGCGGATATGAAAAACTGTTTTTT. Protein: CASRQGGYEKLFF.

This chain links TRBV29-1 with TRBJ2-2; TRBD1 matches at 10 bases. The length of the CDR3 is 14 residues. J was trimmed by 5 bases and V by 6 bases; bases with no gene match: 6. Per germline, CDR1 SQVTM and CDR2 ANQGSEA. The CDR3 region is CSVGEGQGTGELFF. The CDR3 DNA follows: TGCAGCGTGGGGGAGGGACAGGGGACCGGGGAGCTGTTTTTT.

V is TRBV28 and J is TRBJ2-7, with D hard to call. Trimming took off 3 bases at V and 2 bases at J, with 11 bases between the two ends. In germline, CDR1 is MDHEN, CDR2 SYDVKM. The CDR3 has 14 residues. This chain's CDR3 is CASSFSLGTYEQYF. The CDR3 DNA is TGTGCCAGCAGTTTTAGCCTTGGGACCTACGAGCAGTACTTC.

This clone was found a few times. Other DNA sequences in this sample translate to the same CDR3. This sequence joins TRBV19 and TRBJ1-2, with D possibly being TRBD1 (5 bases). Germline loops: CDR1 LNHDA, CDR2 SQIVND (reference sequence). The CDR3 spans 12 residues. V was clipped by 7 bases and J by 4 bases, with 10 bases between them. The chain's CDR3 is CASTAGPYGYTF. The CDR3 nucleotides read TGTGCCAGTACAGCAGGGCCCTATGGCTACACCTTC.

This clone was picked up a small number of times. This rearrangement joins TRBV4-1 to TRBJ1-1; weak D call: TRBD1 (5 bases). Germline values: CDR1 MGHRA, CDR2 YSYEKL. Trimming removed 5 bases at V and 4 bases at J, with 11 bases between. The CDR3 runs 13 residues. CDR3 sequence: CASSIEGFTEAFF. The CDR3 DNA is TGCGCCAGCAGCATTGAGGGGTTCACTGAAGCTTTCTTT.

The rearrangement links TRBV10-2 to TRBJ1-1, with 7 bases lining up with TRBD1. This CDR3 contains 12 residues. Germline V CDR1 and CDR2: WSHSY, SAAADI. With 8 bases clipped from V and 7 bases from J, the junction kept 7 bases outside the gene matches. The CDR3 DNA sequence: TGCGCCAGCGGGACAGATCAATATGAAGCTTTCTTT. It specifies CASGTDQYEAFF.

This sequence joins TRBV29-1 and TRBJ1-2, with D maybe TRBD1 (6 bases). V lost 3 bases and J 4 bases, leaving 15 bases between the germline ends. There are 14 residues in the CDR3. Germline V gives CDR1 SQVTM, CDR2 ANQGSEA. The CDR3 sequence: CSVESQGSGYGYTF. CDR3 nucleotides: TGCAGCGTTGAGTCACAGGGAAGTGGCTATGGCTACACCTTC.

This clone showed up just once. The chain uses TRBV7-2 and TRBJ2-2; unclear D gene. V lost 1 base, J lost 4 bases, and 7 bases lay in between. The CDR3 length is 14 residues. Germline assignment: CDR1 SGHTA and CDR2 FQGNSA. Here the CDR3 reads CASSLGRLTGELFF. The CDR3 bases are TGTGCCAGCAGCTTAGGCAGGCTCACCGGGGAGCTGTTTTTT.

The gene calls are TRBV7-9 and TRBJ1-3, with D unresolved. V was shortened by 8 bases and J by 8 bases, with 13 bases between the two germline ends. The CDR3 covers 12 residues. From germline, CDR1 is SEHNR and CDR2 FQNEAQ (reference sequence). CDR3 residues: CASSAVRDTIYF. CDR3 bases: TGTGCCAGCTCAGCCGTTAGGGACACCATATATTTT.

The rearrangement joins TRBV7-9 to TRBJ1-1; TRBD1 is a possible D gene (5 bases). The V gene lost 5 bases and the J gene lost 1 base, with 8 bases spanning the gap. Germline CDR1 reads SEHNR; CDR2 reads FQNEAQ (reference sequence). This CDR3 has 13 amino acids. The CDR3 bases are TGTGCCAGCAGCCGAACAGGGAACACTGAAGCTTTCTTT. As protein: CASSRTGNTEAFF. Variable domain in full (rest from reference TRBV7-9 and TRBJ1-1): DTGVSQNPRHKITKRGQNVTFRCDPISEHNRLYWYRQTLGQGPEFLTYFQNEAQLEKSRLLSDRFSAERPKGSFSTLEIQRTEQGDSAMYLCASSRTGNTEAFFGQGTRLTVV.

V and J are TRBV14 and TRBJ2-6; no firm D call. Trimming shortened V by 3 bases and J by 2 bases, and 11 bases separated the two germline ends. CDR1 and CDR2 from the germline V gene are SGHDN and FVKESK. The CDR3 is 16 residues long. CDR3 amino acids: CASSQEMFAGANVLTF. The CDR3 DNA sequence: TGTGCCAGCAGCCAGGAAATGTTCGCTGGGGCCAACGTCCTGACTTTC.

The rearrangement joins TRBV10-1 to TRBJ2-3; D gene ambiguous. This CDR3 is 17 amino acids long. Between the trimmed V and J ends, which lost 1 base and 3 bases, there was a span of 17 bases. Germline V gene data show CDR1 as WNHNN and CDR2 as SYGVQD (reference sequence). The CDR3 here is CASSEFRTAPGTDTQYF. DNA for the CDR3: TGCGCCAGCAGTGAGTTTCGGACCGCCCCGGGTACAGATACGCAGTATTTT.

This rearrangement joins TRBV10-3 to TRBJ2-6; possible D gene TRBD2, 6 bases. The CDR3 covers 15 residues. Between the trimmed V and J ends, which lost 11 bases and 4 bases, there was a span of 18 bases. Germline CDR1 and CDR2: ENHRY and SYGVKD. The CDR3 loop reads CALRGEADGANVLTF. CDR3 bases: TGTGCCCTGCGGGGCGAGGCCGACGGGGCCAACGTCCTGACTTTC.

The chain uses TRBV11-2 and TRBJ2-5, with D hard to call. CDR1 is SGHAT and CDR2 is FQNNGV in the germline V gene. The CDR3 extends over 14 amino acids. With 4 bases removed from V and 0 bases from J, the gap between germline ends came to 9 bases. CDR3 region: CASSSQKYQETQYF. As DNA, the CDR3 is TGTGCCAGCAGCTCCCAAAAGTACCAAGAGACCCAGTACTTC.

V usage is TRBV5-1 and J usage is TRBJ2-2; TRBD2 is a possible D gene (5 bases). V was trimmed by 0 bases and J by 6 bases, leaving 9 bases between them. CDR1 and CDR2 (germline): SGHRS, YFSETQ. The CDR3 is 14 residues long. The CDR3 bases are TGCGCCAGCAGCTTGGCCGAGGGAGCCGGGGAGCTGTTTTTT. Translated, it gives CASSLAEGAGELFF.

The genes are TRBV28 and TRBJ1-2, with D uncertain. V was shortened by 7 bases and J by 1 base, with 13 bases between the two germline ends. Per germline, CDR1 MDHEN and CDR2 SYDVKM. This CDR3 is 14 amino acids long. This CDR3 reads CASIKSYVNYGYTF. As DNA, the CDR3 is TGTGCCAGCATAAAGAGCTACGTTAACTATGGCTACACCTTC.

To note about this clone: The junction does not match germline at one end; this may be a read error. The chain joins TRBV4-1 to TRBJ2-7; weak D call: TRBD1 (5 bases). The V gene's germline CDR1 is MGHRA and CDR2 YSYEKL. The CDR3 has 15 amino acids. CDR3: CASRQGAGLSYEQYF. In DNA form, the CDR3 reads TGCGCCAGCAGGCAAGGGGCAGGCCTTTCCTACGAGCAGTACTTC.

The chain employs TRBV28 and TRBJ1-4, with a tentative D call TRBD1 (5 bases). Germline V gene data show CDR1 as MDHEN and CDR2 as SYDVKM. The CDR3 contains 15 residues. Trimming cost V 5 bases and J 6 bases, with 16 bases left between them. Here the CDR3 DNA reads TGTGCCAGCAGTGCGCTCTCAGGGACCGATGAAAAACTGTTTTTT. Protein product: CASSALSGTDEKLFF.

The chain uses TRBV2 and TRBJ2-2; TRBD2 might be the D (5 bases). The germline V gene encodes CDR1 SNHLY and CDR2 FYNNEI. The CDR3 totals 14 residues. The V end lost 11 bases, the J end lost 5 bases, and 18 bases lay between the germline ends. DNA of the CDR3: TGTGCCGCCAGCTTAGCGCTTAATACCGGGGAGCTGTTTTTT. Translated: CAASLALNTGELFF.

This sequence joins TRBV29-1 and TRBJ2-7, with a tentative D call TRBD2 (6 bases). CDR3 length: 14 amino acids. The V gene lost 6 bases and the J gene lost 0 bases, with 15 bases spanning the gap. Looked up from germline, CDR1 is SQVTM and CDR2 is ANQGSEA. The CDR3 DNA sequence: TGCAGCGTCCAACCCGGGAGCGGCTCCTACGAGCAGTACTTC. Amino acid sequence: CSVQPGSGSYEQYF.